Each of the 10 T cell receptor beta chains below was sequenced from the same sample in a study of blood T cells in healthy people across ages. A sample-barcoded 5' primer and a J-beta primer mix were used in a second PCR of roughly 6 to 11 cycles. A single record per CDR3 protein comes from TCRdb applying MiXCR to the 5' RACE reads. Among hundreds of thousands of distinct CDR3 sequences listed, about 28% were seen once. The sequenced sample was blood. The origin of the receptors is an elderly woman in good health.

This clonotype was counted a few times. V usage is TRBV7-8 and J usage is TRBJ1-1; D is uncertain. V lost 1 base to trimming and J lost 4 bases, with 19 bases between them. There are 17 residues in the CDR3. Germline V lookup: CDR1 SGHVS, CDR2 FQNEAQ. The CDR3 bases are TGTGCCAGCAGCTTAGTATCGCGAACAGCTAAGCTCACTGAAGCTTTCTTT. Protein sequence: CASSLVSRTAKLTEAFF.

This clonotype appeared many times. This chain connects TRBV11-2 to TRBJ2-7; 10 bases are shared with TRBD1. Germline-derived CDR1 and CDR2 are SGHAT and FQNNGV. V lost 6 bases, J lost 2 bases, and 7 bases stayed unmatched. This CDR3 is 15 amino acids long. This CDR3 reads CASRRPGTGAYEQYF. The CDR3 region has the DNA TGTGCCAGCAGGCGGCCCGGGACAGGGGCCTACGAGCAGTACTTC.

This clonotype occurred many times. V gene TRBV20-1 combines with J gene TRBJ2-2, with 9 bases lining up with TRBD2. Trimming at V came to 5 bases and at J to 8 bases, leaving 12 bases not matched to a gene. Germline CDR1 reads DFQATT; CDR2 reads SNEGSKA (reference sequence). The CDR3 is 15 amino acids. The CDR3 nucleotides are TGCAGTGCTGCCCTAGGGATTAGCGGGGGTGGGGAGCTGTTTTTT. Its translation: CSAALGISGGGELFF.

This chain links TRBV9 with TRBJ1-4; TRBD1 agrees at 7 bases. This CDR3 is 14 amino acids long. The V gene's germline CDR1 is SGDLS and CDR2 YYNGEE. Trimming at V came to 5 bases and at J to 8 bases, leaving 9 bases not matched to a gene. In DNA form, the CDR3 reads TGTGCCAGCAGTTACCGACAGGGAGGAGAAAAACTGTTTTTT. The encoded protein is CASSYRQGGEKLFF.

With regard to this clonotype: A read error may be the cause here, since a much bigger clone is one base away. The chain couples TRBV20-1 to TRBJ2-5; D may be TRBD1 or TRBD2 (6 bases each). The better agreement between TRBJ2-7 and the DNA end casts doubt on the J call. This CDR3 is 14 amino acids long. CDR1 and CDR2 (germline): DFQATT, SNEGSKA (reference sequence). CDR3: CSARDGGRGYEQYF. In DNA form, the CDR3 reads TGCAGTGCTAGAGATGGGGGGCGCGGCTACGAGCAGTACTTC.

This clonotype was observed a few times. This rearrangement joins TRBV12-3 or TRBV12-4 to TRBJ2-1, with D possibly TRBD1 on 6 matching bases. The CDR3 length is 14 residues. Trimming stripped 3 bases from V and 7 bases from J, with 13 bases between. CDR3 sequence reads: CASSLTQGRNEQFF. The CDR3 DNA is TGTGCCAGCAGTTTGACACAGGGTCGAAATGAGCAGTTCTTC.

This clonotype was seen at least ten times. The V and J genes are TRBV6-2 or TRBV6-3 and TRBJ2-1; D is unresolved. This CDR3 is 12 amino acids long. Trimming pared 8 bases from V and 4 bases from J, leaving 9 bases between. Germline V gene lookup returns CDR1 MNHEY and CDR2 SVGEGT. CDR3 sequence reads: CASYNGYNEQFF. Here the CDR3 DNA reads TGTGCCAGCTACAACGGGTACAATGAGCAGTTCTTC.

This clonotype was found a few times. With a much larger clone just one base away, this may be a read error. The CDR3 loop reads CASSSDRGQRPRTQYF. The CDR3 region has the DNA TGTGCCAGCAGCTCAGATCGAGGACAGAGACCCAGGACCCAGTACTTC. This chain links TRBV11-2 with TRBJ2-5; D might be TRBD1 (6 bases). CDR1 is SGHAT, CDR2 FQNNGV, per germline. This CDR3 comprises 16 residues. The V gene lost 4 bases and the J gene lost 7 bases, with 22 bases spanning the gap.

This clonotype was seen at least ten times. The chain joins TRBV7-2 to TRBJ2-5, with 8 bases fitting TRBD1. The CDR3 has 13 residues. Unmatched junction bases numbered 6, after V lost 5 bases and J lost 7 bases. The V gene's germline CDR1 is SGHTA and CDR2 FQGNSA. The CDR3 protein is CASSPRQGTTQYF. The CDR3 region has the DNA TGTGCCAGCAGCCCTCGACAGGGGACGACCCAGTACTTC. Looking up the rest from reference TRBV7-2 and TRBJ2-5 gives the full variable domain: GAGVSQSPSNKVTEKGKDVELRCDPISGHTALYWYRQSLGQGLEFLIYFQGNSAPDKSGLPSDRFSAERTGGSVSTLTIQRTQQEDSAVYLCASSPRQGTTQYFGPGTRLLVL.

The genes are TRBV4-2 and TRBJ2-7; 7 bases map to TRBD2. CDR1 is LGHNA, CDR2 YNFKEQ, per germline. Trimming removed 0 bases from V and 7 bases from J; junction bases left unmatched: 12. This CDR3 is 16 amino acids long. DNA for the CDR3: TGTGCCAGCAGCCAAGAATCCGGGGGGTTCTACAATGAGCAGTACTTC. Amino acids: CASSQESGGFYNEQYF.